These T cell receptor beta chains were read from a single sample in a study of T cell repertoires in cytomegalovirus infection. MiXCR, applied by TCRdb to the reads, yields one record per CDR3 protein. The sample has under 800,000 distinct CDR3 sequences; around 24% are singletons. Sequencing was done on a sample of CD8+ T cells from PBMCs. The receptors here all came from a human donor in good health (CMV status not recorded). Some clones in this sample may be carry-over from other donors' samples. CDR3s include the opening cysteine and the closing phenylalanine or tryptophan. Each record gives: CDR3 length, D gene, V gene, J gene, clone size, CDR3 DNA, CDR3 protein. A D gene is named only where the DNA matches it firmly. Clone size is shown for a subset of rows, as once, few, many or a class of expanded clone.

len: 16; d_gene: NA; v_gene: TRBV19; j_gene: TRBJ2-3; abundance: NA; CDR3nt: TGTGCCAGTAGTCTCCTCCGGGACGCAAGAACAGATACGCAGTATTTT; CDR3aa: CASSLLRDARTDTQYF
len: 15; d_gene: TRBD2; v_gene: TRBV5-4; j_gene: TRBJ2-7; abundance: few; CDR3nt: TGTGCCAGCAGCTGGACTAGCGGATCCTCCTACGAGCAGTACTTC; CDR3aa: CASSWTSGSSYEQYF
len: 12; d_gene: NA; v_gene: TRBV6-2/TRBV6-3; j_gene: TRBJ2-1; abundance: NA; CDR3nt: TGTGCCAGCAGTCCGCTTAAGACGGAGCAGTTCTTC; CDR3aa: CASSPLKTEQFF
len: 14; d_gene: NA; v_gene: TRBV27; j_gene: TRBJ1-1; abundance: many; CDR3nt: TGTGCCAGCAGTCCGTGGACGGGGGCACTTGAAGCTTTCTTT; CDR3aa: CASSPWTGALEAFF
len: 16; d_gene: NA; v_gene: TRBV4-1; j_gene: TRBJ2-3; abundance: many; CDR3nt: TGCGCCAGCAGCCAAGTTCTAGCAATGGCGACAGATACGCAGTATTTT; CDR3aa: CASSQVLAMATDTQYF
len: 15; d_gene: NA; v_gene: TRBV7-8; j_gene: TRBJ1-5; abundance: many; CDR3nt: TGTGCCAGCAGCTTAGCGGGGGGTATGGGTCAGCCCCAGCATTTT; CDR3aa: CASSLAGGMGQPQHF
len: 15; d_gene: TRBD1; v_gene: TRBV20-1; j_gene: TRBJ1-2; abundance: few; CDR3nt: TGCAGTGCTGGATCACCGGGACAGGGCCGGTATGGCTACACCTTC; CDR3aa: CSAGSPGQGRYGYTF
len: 15; d_gene: NA; v_gene: TRBV7-8; j_gene: TRBJ1-1; abundance: many; CDR3nt: TGTGCCAGCAGCTCCGGACAGACCCTGAACACTGAAGCTTTCTTT; CDR3aa: CASSSGQTLNTEAFF
len: 13; d_gene: TRBD1; v_gene: TRBV12-3/TRBV12-4; j_gene: TRBJ1-5; abundance: many; CDR3nt: TGTGCCGCGGGACAGGGCCTAAATCAGCCCCAGCATTTT; CDR3aa: CAAGQGLNQPQHF
len: 14; d_gene: TRBD1; v_gene: TRBV28; j_gene: TRBJ1-1; abundance: NA; CDR3nt: TGTGCCAGCACCGGGGACAGCTCTTTTGTTGAAGCTTTCTTT; CDR3aa: CASTGDSSFVEAFF
len: 15; d_gene: NA; v_gene: TRBV20-1; j_gene: TRBJ2-7; abundance: few; CDR3nt: TGCAGTGCTAGAGATCTCGAAGGGATCCCCTACGAGCAGTACTTC; CDR3aa: CSARDLEGIPYEQYF
len: 18; d_gene: TRBD2; v_gene: TRBV7-9; j_gene: TRBJ2-7; abundance: many; CDR3nt: TGTGCCAGCAGCCCCCGGGCGGGGGGAGAGACTTCAACCTACGAGCAGTACTTC; CDR3aa: CASSPRAGGETSTYEQYF
len: 15; d_gene: TRBD1; v_gene: TRBV7-8; j_gene: TRBJ2-3; abundance: many; CDR3nt: TGTGCCAGCCCCCCTCCGGACAGGAGCACAGATACGCAGTATTTT; CDR3aa: CASPPPDRSTDTQYF
len: 14; d_gene: NA; v_gene: TRBV7-9; j_gene: TRBJ2-5; abundance: many; CDR3nt: TGTGCCAGCAGCTCCCCAAGGCGAGGGGAGACCCAGTACTTC; CDR3aa: CASSSPRRGETQYF
len: 15; d_gene: TRBD2; v_gene: TRBV20-1; j_gene: TRBJ2-1; abundance: few; CDR3nt: TGCAGTGCCATCTTAGCGGGGATCTCCTACAATGAGCAGTTCTTC; CDR3aa: CSAILAGISYNEQFF
len: 15; d_gene: NA; v_gene: TRBV28; j_gene: TRBJ2-2; abundance: NA; CDR3nt: TGTGCCAGCAGTTACTTTGGAGGGAACACCGGGGAGCTGTTTTTT; CDR3aa: CASSYFGGNTGELFF
len: 14; d_gene: TRBD2; v_gene: TRBV7-8; j_gene: TRBJ2-1; abundance: few; CDR3nt: TGTGCCAGCAGCTTAGCGGCTAGCGGGGGGGCTAGTTTCTTC; CDR3aa: CASSLAASGGASFF
len: 14; d_gene: NA; v_gene: TRBV4-1; j_gene: TRBJ2-1; abundance: few; CDR3nt: TGCGCCAGCAGCCTGGGACCCGCTGGGGATGAGCAGTTCTTC; CDR3aa: CASSLGPAGDEQFF
len: 15; d_gene: NA; v_gene: TRBV9; j_gene: TRBJ2-5; abundance: NA; CDR3nt: TGTGCCAGCAGCGTAGCTGGAGGGACACAAGAGACCCAGTACTTC; CDR3aa: CASSVAGGTQETQYF
len: 11; d_gene: NA; v_gene: TRBV20-1; j_gene: TRBJ1-1; abundance: NA; CDR3nt: TGCAGTGCTAGATATGTCCGTTCGTTGACCTTT; CDR3aa: CSARYVRSLTF
len: 15; d_gene: TRBD2; v_gene: TRBV5-6; j_gene: TRBJ2-3; abundance: NA; CDR3nt: TGTGCCAGCAGCCGTAGCGGGGGGAGGTCAGATACGCAGTATTTT; CDR3aa: CASSRSGGRSDTQYF
len: 14; d_gene: NA; v_gene: TRBV7-2; j_gene: TRBJ2-1; abundance: many; CDR3nt: TGTGCCAGCACCCCTACCCTACAGCGGGATGAGCAGTTCTTC; CDR3aa: CASTPTLQRDEQFF
len: 13; d_gene: NA; v_gene: TRBV29-1; j_gene: TRBJ1-2; abundance: NA; CDR3nt: TGCAGCGTCCCCTCGCAGACTAACTATGGCTACACCTTC; CDR3aa: CSVPSQTNYGYTF